A selection of T cell receptor beta chains follows, all from one sample in a study of blood T cell repertoires in COVID-19. TCRdb's table, derived via immunoSEQ multiplex PCR, lists solely in-frame clones and lacks some. The table includes roughly 100,000 clones, roughly nine tenths detected once. What was sequenced was peripheral blood. The source is an elderly woman in a cohort sampled during active COVID-19. CDR3s include the opening cysteine and the closing phenylalanine or tryptophan. A D gene is named only where the DNA matches it firmly. Clone size is stated in some rows and not others, as once, few, many or a class when expanded.

d_call: TRBD1; clone_size: -; j_call: TRBJ2-2; v_call: TRBV5-1; cdr3_nt: TGCGCCAGCAGCTCAACATCACAGGGGGCATTCACCGGGGAGCTGTTTTTT; cdr3_aa: CASSSTSQGAFTGELFF
d_call: -; clone_size: -; j_call: TRBJ2-1; v_call: TRBV6-4; cdr3_nt: TGTGCCAGCAGTGTTCAGGGGTCCTACAATGAGCAGTTCTTC; cdr3_aa: CASSVQGSYNEQFF
d_call: -; clone_size: -; j_call: TRBJ1-2; v_call: TRBV2; cdr3_nt: TGTGCCAGCGATCGAGGTGGTGGCAGAACATTCTTC; cdr3_aa: CASDRGGGRTFF
d_call: TRBD2; clone_size: -; j_call: TRBJ2-3; v_call: TRBV5-1; cdr3_nt: TGCGCCAGCCGCCTAGCGGGGGGCGGAACAGATACGCAGTATTTT; cdr3_aa: CASRLAGGGTDTQYF
d_call: TRBD1; clone_size: -; j_call: TRBJ2-7; v_call: TRBV3-1/TRBV3-2; cdr3_nt: TGTGCCAGCAGAAAAACGACAGGGGCCTACGAGCAGTACTTC; cdr3_aa: CASRKTTGAYEQYF
d_call: -; clone_size: once; j_call: TRBJ2-1; v_call: TRBV7-2; cdr3_nt: TGTGCCAGCAAGGTGGGCTCTGGCTCCTACAATGAGCAGTTCTTC; cdr3_aa: CASKVGSGSYNEQFF
d_call: TRBD2; clone_size: -; j_call: TRBJ2-2; v_call: TRBV9; cdr3_nt: TGTGCCAGCAGCGTAGCCGCCGGCGGGGGGCCCGGCGGGGAGCTGTTTTTT; cdr3_aa: CASSVAAGGGPGGELFF
d_call: -; clone_size: -; j_call: TRBJ2-1; v_call: TRBV5-1; cdr3_nt: TGCGCCAGCAGTCCGGGGACTCCTGCCCTTGAGCAGTTCTTC; cdr3_aa: CASSPGTPALEQFF
d_call: -; clone_size: -; j_call: TRBJ1-2; v_call: TRBV7-3; cdr3_nt: TGTGCCAGCAGCTTAACACCCCAGGGATTTGGCTACACCTTC; cdr3_aa: CASSLTPQGFGYTF
d_call: TRBD2; clone_size: -; j_call: TRBJ2-2; v_call: TRBV6-5; cdr3_nt: TGTGCCAGCAGTTATAGCCTAGCGGGTAACACCGGGGAGCTGTTTTTT; cdr3_aa: CASSYSLAGNTGELFF
d_call: TRBD1; clone_size: -; j_call: TRBJ2-7; v_call: TRBV10-3; cdr3_nt: TGTGCCATCAGGGACAGGGTCTACGAGCAGTACTTC; cdr3_aa: CAIRDRVYEQYF
d_call: -; clone_size: once; j_call: TRBJ2-1; v_call: TRBV18; cdr3_nt: TGTGCCAGCTCACCGGCAGGGCCAACGGATGAGCAGTTCTTC; cdr3_aa: CASSPAGPTDEQFF
d_call: TRBD2; clone_size: -; j_call: TRBJ2-5; v_call: TRBV9; cdr3_nt: TGTGCCAGCAGCTCCCTAGCGGGGGGGTCTATGGAGACCCAGTACTTC; cdr3_aa: CASSSLAGGSMETQYF
d_call: TRBD2; clone_size: -; j_call: TRBJ2-3; v_call: TRBV28; cdr3_nt: TGTGCCAGCAGTATGTTGGCTAGCGGGGCCCGGACGCAGTATTTT; cdr3_aa: CASSMLASGARTQYF
d_call: -; clone_size: once; j_call: TRBJ2-3; v_call: TRBV12-3/TRBV12-4; cdr3_nt: TGTGCCAGCATGGCCGGATTCAGGGATACGCAGTATTTT; cdr3_aa: CASMAGFRDTQYF
d_call: TRBD1; clone_size: -; j_call: TRBJ2-3; v_call: TRBV24-1; cdr3_nt: TGTGCCACCAGACCCGGGACAGGGGGCGTAATAGATACGCAGTATTTT; cdr3_aa: CATRPGTGGVIDTQYF
d_call: -; clone_size: -; j_call: TRBJ2-2; v_call: TRBV29-1; cdr3_nt: TGCAGCGTTGACGGGCAGGGGAACACCGGGGAGCTGTTTTTT; cdr3_aa: CSVDGQGNTGELFF
d_call: TRBD1; clone_size: -; j_call: TRBJ2-7; v_call: TRBV6-5; cdr3_nt: TGTGCCAGCATTTGGGACAGCTACGAGCAGTACTTC; cdr3_aa: CASIWDSYEQYF
d_call: -; clone_size: -; j_call: TRBJ2-5; v_call: TRBV6-6; cdr3_nt: TGTGCCAGCGGGGCACAGGCCCAGGGTGAGACCCAGTACTTC; cdr3_aa: CASGAQAQGETQYF
d_call: TRBD2; clone_size: -; j_call: TRBJ2-6; v_call: TRBV18; cdr3_nt: TGTGCCAGCTCACCTAGACTAGCGCCGAGCTCTGGGGCCAACGTCCTGACTTTC; cdr3_aa: CASSPRLAPSSGANVLTF
d_call: TRBD1; clone_size: -; j_call: TRBJ1-6; v_call: TRBV27; cdr3_nt: TGTGCCAGCAGTTTCCGACAGGGGCTGAATAATTCACCCCTCCACTTT; cdr3_aa: CASSFRQGLNNSPLHF
d_call: -; clone_size: -; j_call: TRBJ1-2; v_call: TRBV7-9; cdr3_nt: TGTGCCAGCAGCCCCCGGGGCGGGGGCCGGTTGAACTATGGCTACACCTTC; cdr3_aa: CASSPRGGGRLNYGYTF
d_call: TRBD2; clone_size: -; j_call: TRBJ2-5; v_call: TRBV29-1; cdr3_nt: TGCAGCGTAAGATCGGGGGGACAAGAGACCCAGTACTTC; cdr3_aa: CSVRSGGQETQYF
d_call: -; clone_size: -; j_call: TRBJ2-2; v_call: TRBV9; cdr3_nt: TGTGCCAGCAGCCGGACAGTGAACACCGGGGAGCTGTTTTTT; cdr3_aa: CASSRTVNTGELFF
d_call: TRBD1; clone_size: -; j_call: TRBJ2-7; v_call: TRBV5-1; cdr3_nt: TGCGCCAGCAGCTCCTCGACGACAGGGTCGAGAGAGCAGTACTTC; cdr3_aa: CASSSSTTGSREQYF
d_call: TRBD1; clone_size: -; j_call: TRBJ1-5; v_call: TRBV12-3/TRBV12-4; cdr3_nt: TGTGCCAGCAGTTTGTTTCGGGACAGGGCGTATTTT; cdr3_aa: CASSLFRDRAYF
d_call: -; clone_size: -; j_call: TRBJ2-1; v_call: TRBV7-6; cdr3_nt: TGTGCCAGCAGCTTAACGAGGGCCTACAATGAGCAGTTCTTC; cdr3_aa: CASSLTRAYNEQFF
d_call: TRBD2; clone_size: -; j_call: TRBJ2-7; v_call: TRBV7-2; cdr3_nt: TGTGCCAGCAGCTTAGGTTCTAGCGGGGGGCGGTACGAGCAGTACTTC; cdr3_aa: CASSLGSSGGRYEQYF
d_call: -; clone_size: -; j_call: TRBJ1-6; v_call: TRBV9; cdr3_nt: TGTGCCTCCAACCGGGACATTGATTCACCCCTCCACTTT; cdr3_aa: CASNRDIDSPLHF
d_call: TRBD2; clone_size: -; j_call: TRBJ2-1; v_call: TRBV25-1; cdr3_nt: TGTGCCAGCAGTGACCCTAGCGGGAGATTCGATGAGCAGTTCTTC; cdr3_aa: CASSDPSGRFDEQFF
d_call: TRBD1; clone_size: -; j_call: TRBJ2-5; v_call: TRBV5-1; cdr3_nt: TGCGCCAGCAGCTTGGCCGAACTACTCCGGGACAGGGGGTTCCAAGAGACCCAGTACTTC; cdr3_aa: CASSLAELLRDRGFQETQYF
d_call: TRBD1; clone_size: -; j_call: TRBJ2-5; v_call: TRBV25-1; cdr3_nt: TGTGCCAGCAGTGGGGGGACAGGGCAAGAGACCCAGTACTTC; cdr3_aa: CASSGGTGQETQYF
d_call: -; clone_size: -; j_call: TRBJ2-7; v_call: TRBV24-1; cdr3_nt: TGTGCCACCGGGCGGGCGGGGTCCTACGAGCAGTACTTC; cdr3_aa: CATGRAGSYEQYF
d_call: TRBD1; clone_size: once; j_call: TRBJ2-5; v_call: TRBV2; cdr3_nt: TGTGCCAGCAGTGAAACAGGGGGACAGGGGTTTGACCAGTACTTC; cdr3_aa: CASSETGGQGFDQYF
d_call: TRBD2; clone_size: -; j_call: TRBJ2-1; v_call: TRBV5-1; cdr3_nt: TGCGCCAGCAGCTTCTTAGCGGGGTCCACCTACAATGAGCAGTTCTTC; cdr3_aa: CASSFLAGSTYNEQFF
d_call: -; clone_size: few; j_call: TRBJ1-2; v_call: TRBV24-1; cdr3_nt: TGTGCCACCAGCCCAGGCGGAGGGGCGGGCTATGGCTACACCTTC; cdr3_aa: CATSPGGGAGYGYTF
d_call: TRBD1; clone_size: -; j_call: TRBJ1-1; v_call: TRBV7-9; cdr3_nt: TGTGCCAGCACCAAAGACAGGGGAGAAGCTTTCTTT; cdr3_aa: CASTKDRGEAFF
d_call: -; clone_size: -; j_call: TRBJ1-1; v_call: TRBV6-5; cdr3_nt: TGTGCCAGCAGTTACTCGGGCAGGAACACTGAAGCTTTCTTT; cdr3_aa: CASSYSGRNTEAFF
d_call: -; clone_size: -; j_call: TRBJ1-3; v_call: TRBV7-2; cdr3_nt: TGTGCCAGCAGCTTAGGGAGCCCTCGAGGAGGAAACACCATATATTTT; cdr3_aa: CASSLGSPRGGNTIYF